The T cell receptor beta chain described here comes from a study of T cells after yellow fever vaccination. Notes on the study in general: Clones from primary vaccination mostly reappeared after the booster (around 96% CD4, over 85% CD8). The secondary response peaked faster, at day 5 versus 15, but was weaker.

TCRdb reprocessed the 5' RACE reads with MiXCR, giving one entry per CDR3 protein. The sample has hundreds of thousands of distinct CDR3 sequences, around 12% seen once; the top ten hold 15%. CDR1 SGHRS and CDR2 YFSETQ come from the germline V gene. The CDR3 is 14 residues long. V shed 4 bases and J shed 0 bases, with 11 bases lying between them. The count of this clonotype is one. Its target is not known. The TCR was taken from a man aged 25 to 40 who received the YFV17D yellow fever vaccine. The chain carries TRBV5-1 and TRBJ2-7; perhaps TRBD2 as D (6 bases). The sample in question was PBMCs, obtained on the day of the yellow fever booster vaccination. The CDR3 spells CASSRLESSYEQYF. The CDR3 DNA reads as TGCGCCAGCAGCCGACTAGAGAGCTCCTACGAGCAGTACTTC.